This T cell receptor (beta chain) was identified during a study of T cell responses to AZD1222 COVID-19 vaccine. Germline loops: CDR1 MDHEN, CDR2 SYDVKM. The length of the CDR3 is 13 residues. Trimming at V came to 6 bases and at J to 6 bases, leaving 5 bases not matched to a gene. Whole-study findings and limits: Spike was spanned by vaccine-associated CD4 TCRs, which were dominant at 160-218 and 743-854. A reported finding is that nearly half of spike-specific TCRs target unmutated variant regions. White British ancestry dominated among donors, who included more females, and clonal diversity was possibly underestimated. Only after the peak T cell response were repertoires sampled.

Details on this clone: Its antigen is as yet unknown.

Generated by immunoSEQ multiplex PCR, the TCRdb table keeps only in-frame clones and is missing some. The sample has some 150,000 clones, 86% seen once. This sequence originates from an adult in good health. The material was peripheral blood, obtained on day 0 of MenACWY control vaccination. The genes are TRBV28 and TRBJ2-1; 7 bases map to TRBD1. This CDR3 reads CASRRGGPNEQFF. The CDR3 DNA reads TGTGCCAGCAGGCGAGGGGGCCCCAATGAGCAGTTCTTC.